The clone carrying this T cell receptor beta chain has a single count. The CDR3 runs to 13 residues. V lost 4 bases and J lost 1, with 10 bases in between. Per germline, CDR1 SQVTM and CDR2 ANQGSEA. The data originate from a study of blood T cell repertoires in COVID-19. Across the whole study: Researchers got acute and convalescent COVID-19 samples from the United States, Italy and Spain. Nucleic acid was either cDNA or gDNA, and it came from T cells, B-cell-depleted T cells, or PBMCs.

Method: immunoSEQ multiplex PCR; TCRdb's copy keeps in-frame clones and lacks some. The sample holds about 240,000 clones, around 83% seen once. The clonotype comes from an older woman with active or convalescent COVID-19. The sample consisted of peripheral blood. This chain joins TRBV29-1 and TRBJ1-1, with TRBD1 as a possible D gene (5 bases). The CDR3 here is CSVVVRENTEAFF. CDR3 sequence (DNA): TGCAGCGTTGTCGTCAGGGAGAACACTGAAGCTTTCTTT.